The 27 T cell receptor beta chains below were found in one sample sequenced in a study of Ad26.COV2.S vaccination and SARS-CoV-2 variants. The assay was immunoSEQ multiplex PCR, and TCRdb's table has in-frame clones only and misses some. The sample yields roughly 300,000 clones, approximately 86% seen once. Specified treatment: roughly 18 received Ad26.COV2.S at low or high dose, single or two shots; about 5 received placebo; per-sample allocation not given. Collection of samples fell on day 63 after the first vaccine or placebo injection. This material consisted of peripheral blood, taken in a trial of Ad26.COV2.S vaccine versus placebo. Source of these receptors: a person aged 18 to 65 who received the Ad26.COV2.S COVID-19 vaccine or a placebo.

This clone has just one count. The chain joins TRBV28 to TRBJ2-7; D unclear. The ends were cut back, 8 bases at V and 0 bases at J, with 11 bases in the middle. The CDR3 runs to 13 residues. Germline CDR1 and CDR2: MDHEN and SYDVKM. CDR3 region: CASSSGASYEQYF. The CDR3 DNA is TGTGCCAGCTCGTCAGGTGCCTCCTACGAGCAGTACTTC.

The rearrangement joins TRBV4-1 to TRBJ2-7; 8 nucleotides line up with TRBD1. With V trimmed by 4 bases and J by 3 bases, 8 bases remained unmatched. Germline V gene data show CDR1 as MGHRA and CDR2 as YSYEKL. The CDR3 extends over 15 amino acids. The CDR3 spells CASSRSGTGNYEQYF. The CDR3 DNA reads TGCGCCAGCAGCCGTTCCGGGACAGGTAACTACGAGCAGTACTTC.

About this clone: Other DNA sequences within the sample encode an identical CDR3. In DNA, the CDR3 is TGTGCCAGCAGTTTCGGGGGTCGGGAGACCCAGTACTTC. Translation: CASSFGGRETQYF. The V gene is TRBV27, the J gene TRBJ2-5; perhaps TRBD2 as D (6 bases). Per the germline V gene, CDR1 is MNHEY and CDR2 is SMNVEV (reference sequence). This CDR3 is 13 amino acids long. V lost 3 bases, J lost 5 bases, and 10 bases lay in between.

The chain has TRBV20-1 and TRBJ2-1, with unresolved D. The V gene's germline CDR1 is DFQATT and CDR2 SNEGSKA (reference sequence). The CDR3 length is 10 residues. V lost 6 bases and J 10 bases, leaving 10 bases between the germline ends. The CDR3 region has the DNA TGCAGTGCCCACGTGGACGAGCAGTTCTTC. Translated: CSAHVDEQFF.

V is TRBV14 and J is TRBJ2-3; 7 positions match TRBD1. The germline V gene encodes CDR1 SGHDN and CDR2 FVKESK. This CDR3 has 15 amino acids. The junction had 6 bases not matched to a gene; V was cut back by 4 bases and J by 2 bases. CDR3 in DNA: TGTGCCAGCAGCCGCTTCGACAGGGACACAGATACGCAGTATTTT. It translates to CASSRFDRDTDTQYF.

The chain has TRBV7-9 and TRBJ1-4, with no clear D. Between the trimmed V and J ends, which lost 4 bases and 7 bases, there was a span of 7 bases. The length of the CDR3 is 12 residues. The germline V gene encodes CDR1 SEHNR and CDR2 FQNEAQ (reference sequence). This CDR3 is CASSSDSEKLFF. The CDR3 DNA is TGTGCCAGCAGCTCAGACTCTGAAAAACTGTTTTTT.

This chain connects TRBV7-8 to TRBJ1-5; TRBD1 aligns across 9 bases. Trimming took 5 bases from V and 6 from J; bases not matched to a gene: 8. Germline CDR1 and CDR2: SGHVS and FQNEAQ. The CDR3 totals 15 residues. The DNA for the CDR3 is TGTGCCAGCAGCCTTACAGGGGGCGATAGTCAGCCCCAGCATTTT. Its protein product is CASSLTGGDSQPQHF.

The rearrangement joins TRBV4-1 to TRBJ1-2; weak D call: TRBD1 (6 bases). The CDR3 consists of 14 residues. V was pared by 8 bases and J by 1 base, with 14 bases between. CDR1 is MGHRA, CDR2 YSYEKL, per germline. The CDR3 DNA sequence: TGCGCCAGCGGTAGAGGGGGGGGTAACTATGGCTACACCTTC. It specifies CASGRGGGNYGYTF.

This chain joins TRBV5-1 and TRBJ2-5; TRBD1 agrees at 10 bases. The V gene's germline CDR1 is SGHRS and CDR2 YFSETQ. The CDR3 consists of 15 residues. The V gene end was trimmed by 3 bases and the J gene end by 4 bases; junction bases not matched to a gene: 6. The CDR3 coding sequence is TGCGCCAGCAGCTGGACAGGGGGAGAGGTAGAGACCCAGTACTTC. This encodes CASSWTGGEVETQYF.

Only one count was recorded for this clone. The V call is TRBV19, the J call TRBJ2-6, with D possibly TRBD1 on 5 matching bases. The CDR3 covers 17 residues. Trimming shortened V by 4 bases and J by 0 bases, and 13 bases separated the two germline ends. Germline CDR1 LNHDA, CDR2 SQIVND (reference sequence). The CDR3 reads CASSTQGAHSGANVLTF. Here the CDR3 DNA reads TGTGCCAGTAGTACCCAGGGCGCCCACTCTGGGGCCAACGTCCTGACTTTC.

The chain links TRBV18 to TRBJ1-2, with 8 bases matching TRBD1. The CDR3 loop spans 14 amino acids. The germline gives CDR1 KGHSH, CDR2 LQKENI. Trimming took 2 bases from V and 7 from J; bases not matched to a gene: 6. The CDR3 DNA reads as TGTGCCAGCTCACCAGAAGCAGGGGGCCTTGGCTACACCTTC. Translating it yields CASSPEAGGLGYTF. Filled out from reference TRBV18 and TRBJ1-2, the complete variable domain reads NAGVMQNPRHLVRRRGQEARLRCSPMKGHSHVYWYRQLPEEGLKFMVYLQKENIIDESGMPKERFSAEFPKEGPSILRIQQVVRGDSAAYFCASSPEAGGLGYTFGSGTRLTVV.

The J gene is TRBJ1-5, the V gene TRBV28, with 7 nucleotides matching TRBD1. After removal of 6 bases from V and 4 bases from J, the junction contained 9 bases not matched to a gene. The CDR3 totals 15 residues. Germline CDR1 reads MDHEN; CDR2 reads SYDVKM. The CDR3 is CASRAPGQRNQPQHF. The CDR3 DNA is TGTGCCAGCAGGGCACCGGGACAGAGAAATCAGCCCCAGCATTTT. Full variable domain (missing parts from reference TRBV28 and TRBJ1-5): DVKVTQSSRYLVKRTGEKVFLECVQDMDHENMFWYRQDPGLGLRLIYFSYDVKMKEKGDIPEGYSVSREKKERFSLILESASTNQTSMYLCASRAPGQRNQPQHFGDGTRLSIL.

The chain combines TRBV4-2 with TRBJ1-4, with D unclear. The CDR3 is 15 residues long. Germline lookup yields CDR1 LGHNA and CDR2 YNFKEQ. The ends were cut back, 4 bases at V and 4 bases at J, with 13 bases in the middle. CDR3 DNA sequence: TGTGCCAGCAGCCCCCGTCACGGGAATAATGAAAAACTGTTTTTT. Its protein is CASSPRHGNNEKLFF.

The chain carries TRBV6-5 and TRBJ2-3; D is ambiguous. The CDR3 extends over 14 amino acids. Germline lookup yields CDR1 MNHEY and CDR2 SVGAGI. Trimming took off 5 bases at V and 4 bases at J, with 13 bases between the two ends. CDR3 sequence: CASSRASSSDTQYF. CDR3 bases: TGTGCCAGCAGTAGAGCTTCCTCTTCAGATACGCAGTATTTT.

The chain recombines TRBV13 with TRBJ2-7; D tentatively reads TRBD1 or TRBD2 (5 bases each). Germline CDR1 is PRHDT and CDR2 is FYEKMQ (reference sequence). This CDR3 is built from 20 residues. V lost 2 bases, J lost 4 bases, and 30 bases lay in between. DNA for the CDR3: TGTGCCAGCAGCTTATATAGCTTGGTGGGGTCTGAAGGGACCAAGTACGAGCAGTACTTC. Its protein product is CASSLYSLVGSEGTKYEQYF.

The DNA for the CDR3 is TGTGCCAGCAGCCTAAACAGGGGGCGCGTCTATGGCTACACCTTC. This codes for CASSLNRGRVYGYTF. The chain links TRBV7-9 to TRBJ1-2; TRBD1 matches 9 bases. This CDR3 is 15 amino acids long. J gave up 4 bases and V 5 bases, and 8 bases lay outside the gene matches. The germline gives CDR1 SEHNR, CDR2 FQNEAQ (reference sequence).

This clone appeared once. The gene calls are TRBV2 and TRBJ2-7; 12 nucleotides match TRBD2. Germline CDR1 SNHLY, CDR2 FYNNEI. This CDR3 is built from 17 residues. The V gene end was trimmed by 4 bases and the J gene end by 2 bases; junction bases not matched to a gene: 9. The CDR3 here is CASSVRLAGVLPYEQYF. In DNA form, the CDR3 reads TGTGCCAGCAGTGTACGACTAGCGGGGGTGCTGCCCTACGAGCAGTACTTC.

This chain links TRBV11-2 with TRBJ1-2; 7 bases are a match to TRBD1. Trimming removed 0 bases from V and 2 bases from J; junction bases left unmatched: 3. Germline CDR1 reads SGHAT; CDR2 reads FQNNGV. The CDR3 is made up of 15 amino acids. CDR3 region: CASSLELTGNYGYTF. CDR3 nucleotide sequence: TGTGCCAGCAGCTTAGAACTGACAGGGAACTATGGCTACACCTTC.

V usage is TRBV6-1 and J usage is TRBJ1-4; D remains ambiguous. The V end was cut by 2 bases, the J end by 5 bases, with 9 bases between. This CDR3 is built from 14 residues. CDR1 and CDR2 from the germline V gene are MNHNS and SASEGT. CDR3 protein: CASSERTVNEKLFF. The CDR3 coding sequence is TGTGCCAGCAGTGAAAGGACCGTGAATGAAAAACTGTTTTTT.

This clone was detected a few times. This sequence joins TRBV6-4 and TRBJ2-6; D unresolved. This CDR3 is 16 amino acids long. Germline CDR1 reads MRHNA; CDR2 reads SNTAGT. Trimming left V 4 bases short and J 1 base short, with 11 bases between. For the CDR3, the DNA is TGTGCCAGCAGTGGGGCCTCCGGATCTGGGGCCAACGTCCTGACTTTC. Its translation is CASSGASGSGANVLTF.

Here the CDR3 DNA reads TGTGCCAGCAGTCCCGGGACAGGGGTCCATCAGCCCCAGCATTTT. Its protein product is CASSPGTGVHQPQHF. V and J are TRBV6-5 and TRBJ1-5; 10 bases map to TRBD1. The CDR3 extends over 15 amino acids. The germline V gene encodes CDR1 MNHEY and CDR2 SVGAGI. The J segment lost 5 bases and the V segment lost 5 bases, leaving 6 bases of the junction unmatched.

The V and J genes are TRBV6-4 and TRBJ1-5; 8 bases align to TRBD1. Per germline, CDR1 MRHNA and CDR2 SNTAGT. The V gene end was trimmed by 3 bases and the J gene end by 4 bases; junction bases not matched to a gene: 14. The CDR3 consists of 18 residues. Here the CDR3 DNA reads TGTGCCAGCAGTGAACGGACAGGGAAAATAAGGGCAAATCAGCCCCAGCATTTT. Translation gives CASSERTGKIRANQPQHF.

This chain connects TRBV18 to TRBJ1-2; D remains unclear. Trimming removed 0 bases from V and 6 bases from J, with 11 bases in between. The CDR3 runs to 14 residues. Germline assignment: CDR1 KGHSH and CDR2 LQKENI. The CDR3 DNA is TGTGCCAGCTCACCACCAGGGTTAAGAGATGGCTACACCTTC. This encodes CASSPPGLRDGYTF.

The chain carries TRBV2 and TRBJ2-7; 7 nucleotides agree with TRBD2. The CDR3 loop spans 15 amino acids. Germline loops: CDR1 SNHLY, CDR2 FYNNEI. V lost 10 bases and J lost 1; bases outside the gene matches: 13. CDR3 region: CATAGEGERSYEQYF. The CDR3 DNA reads as TGTGCCACGGCGGGAGAGGGAGAAAGGTCCTACGAGCAGTACTTC.

The chain is built from TRBV7-2 and TRBJ2-1; TRBD2 might be the D (6 bases). Germline CDR1 is SGHTA and CDR2 is FQGNSA. CDR3 length: 15 amino acids. Trimming stripped 2 bases from V and 4 bases from J, with 12 bases between. Here the CDR3 DNA reads TGTGCCAGCAGCTTATCAAGCGGGCCTTACAATGAGCAGTTCTTC. Translation: CASSLSSGPYNEQFF.

V gene TRBV11-3 combines with J gene TRBJ1-1; D call uncertain. CDR1 and CDR2 (germline): SGHNT, YENEEA. Trimming removed 3 bases from V and 3 bases from J, with 8 bases in between. CDR3 length: 13 amino acids. CDR3: CASSFNWYTEAFF. The CDR3, as DNA: TGTGCCAGCAGCTTTAACTGGTACACTGAAGCTTTCTTT.

The chain couples TRBV11-2 to TRBJ2-5, with 8 bases fitting TRBD2. The V gene end was trimmed by 5 bases and the J gene end by 5 bases; junction bases not matched to a gene: 4. The CDR3 is 13 residues long. CDR1 SGHAT and CDR2 FQNNGV come from the germline V gene. CDR3 sequence (DNA): TGTGCCAGCAGCCACGGGGGGGCGGAGACCCAGTACTTC. Protein sequence: CASSHGGAETQYF.